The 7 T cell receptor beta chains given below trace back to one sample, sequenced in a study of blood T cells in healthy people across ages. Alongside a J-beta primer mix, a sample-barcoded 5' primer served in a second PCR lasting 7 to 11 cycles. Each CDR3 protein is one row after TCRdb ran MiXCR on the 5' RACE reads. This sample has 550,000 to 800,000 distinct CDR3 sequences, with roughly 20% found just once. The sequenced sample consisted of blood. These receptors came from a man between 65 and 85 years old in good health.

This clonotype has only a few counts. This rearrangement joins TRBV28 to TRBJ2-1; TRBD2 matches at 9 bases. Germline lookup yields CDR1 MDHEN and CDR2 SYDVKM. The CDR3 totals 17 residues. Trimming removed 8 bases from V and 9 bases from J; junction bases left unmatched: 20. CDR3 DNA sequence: TGTGCCAGCCTCAAATCAACAGGAGCGGGAGGCGCGGGTGAGCAGTTCTTC. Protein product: CASLKSTGAGGAGEQFF.

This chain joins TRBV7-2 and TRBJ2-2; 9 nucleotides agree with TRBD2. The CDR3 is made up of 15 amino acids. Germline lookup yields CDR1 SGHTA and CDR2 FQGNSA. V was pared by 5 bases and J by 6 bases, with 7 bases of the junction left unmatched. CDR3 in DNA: TGTGCCAGCAGCCCTAGCGGGATATTCGCCGGGGAGCTGTTTTTT. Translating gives CASSPSGIFAGELFF.

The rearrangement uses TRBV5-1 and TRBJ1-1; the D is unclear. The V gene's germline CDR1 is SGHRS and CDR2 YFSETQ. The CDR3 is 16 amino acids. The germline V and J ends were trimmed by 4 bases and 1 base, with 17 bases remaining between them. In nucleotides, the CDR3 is TGCGCCAGCAGCCCCCATTTCTCTCAGAAGAACACTGAAGCTTTCTTT. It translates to CASSPHFSQKNTEAFF. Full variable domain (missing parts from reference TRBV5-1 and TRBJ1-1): KAGVTQTPRYLIKTRGQQVTLSCSPISGHRSVSWYQQTPGQGLQFLFEYFSETQRNKGNFPGRFSGRQFSNSRSEMNVSTLELGDSALYLCASSPHFSQKNTEAFFGQGTRLTVV.

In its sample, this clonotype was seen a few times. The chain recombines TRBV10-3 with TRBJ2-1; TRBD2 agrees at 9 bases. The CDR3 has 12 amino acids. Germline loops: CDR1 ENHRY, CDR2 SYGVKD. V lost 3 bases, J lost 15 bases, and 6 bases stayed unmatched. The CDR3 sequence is CAISDPGLALFF. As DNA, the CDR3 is TGTGCCATCAGTGACCCGGGACTAGCACTGTTCTTC.

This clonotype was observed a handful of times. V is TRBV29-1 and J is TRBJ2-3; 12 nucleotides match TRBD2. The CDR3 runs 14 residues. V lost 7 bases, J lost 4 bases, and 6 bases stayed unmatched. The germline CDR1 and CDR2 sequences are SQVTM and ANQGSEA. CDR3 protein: CSGQLAGGADTQYF. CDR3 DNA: TGCAGCGGACAACTAGCGGGAGGCGCAGATACGCAGTATTTT.

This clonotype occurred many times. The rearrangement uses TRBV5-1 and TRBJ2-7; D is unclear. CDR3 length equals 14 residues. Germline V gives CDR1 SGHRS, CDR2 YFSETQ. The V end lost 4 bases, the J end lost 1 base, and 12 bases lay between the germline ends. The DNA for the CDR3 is TGCGCCAGCAGCCTACGGACGGATTCCTACGAGCAGTACTTC. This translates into CASSLRTDSYEQYF.

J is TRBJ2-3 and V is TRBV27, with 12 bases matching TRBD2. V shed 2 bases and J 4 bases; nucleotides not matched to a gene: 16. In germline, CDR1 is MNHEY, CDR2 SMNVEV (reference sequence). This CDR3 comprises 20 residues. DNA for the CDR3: TGTGCCAGCAGTTTACGGGCCGCGGCTAGCGGGAGGGCCCTCGCAGATACGCAGTATTTT. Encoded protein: CASSLRAAASGRALADTQYF.